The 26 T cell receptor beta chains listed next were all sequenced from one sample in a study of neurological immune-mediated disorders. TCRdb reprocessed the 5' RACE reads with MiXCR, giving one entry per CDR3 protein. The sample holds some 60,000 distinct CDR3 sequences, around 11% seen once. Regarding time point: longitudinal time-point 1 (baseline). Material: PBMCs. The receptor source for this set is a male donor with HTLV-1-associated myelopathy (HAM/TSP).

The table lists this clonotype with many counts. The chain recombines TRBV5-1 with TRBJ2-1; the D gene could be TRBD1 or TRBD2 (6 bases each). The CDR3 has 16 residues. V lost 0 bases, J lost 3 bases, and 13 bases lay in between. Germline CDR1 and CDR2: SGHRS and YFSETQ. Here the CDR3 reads CASSLGSGAIYNEQFF. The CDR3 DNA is TGCGCCAGCAGCTTGGGATCGGGGGCCATCTACAATGAGCAGTTCTTC.

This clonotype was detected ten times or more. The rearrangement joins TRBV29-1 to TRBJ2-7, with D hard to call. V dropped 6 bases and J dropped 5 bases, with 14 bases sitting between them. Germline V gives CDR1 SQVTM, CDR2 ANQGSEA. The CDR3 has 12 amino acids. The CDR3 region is CSVTDGGNEQYF. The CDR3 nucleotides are TGCAGCGTCACGGACGGCGGCAACGAGCAGTACTTC.

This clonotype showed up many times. The DNA for the CDR3 is TGTGCCAGCAGCTTTGGCCCTAGGGAGACGCAGTATTTT. The encoded protein is CASSFGPRETQYF. This chain connects TRBV7-3 to TRBJ2-3, with D perhaps matching TRBD2 (5 bases). Germline CDR1 reads SGHTA; CDR2 reads FQGTGA. The CDR3 runs 13 residues. The V end was cut by 3 bases, the J end by 9 bases, with 13 bases between.

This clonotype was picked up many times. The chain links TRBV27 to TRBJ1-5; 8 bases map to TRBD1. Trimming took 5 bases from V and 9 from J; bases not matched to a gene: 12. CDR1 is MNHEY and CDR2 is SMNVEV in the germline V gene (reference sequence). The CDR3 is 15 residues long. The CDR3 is CASSPRQGRVRPQHF. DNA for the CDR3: TGTGCCAGCAGTCCGCGACAGGGGCGCGTAAGGCCCCAGCATTTT.

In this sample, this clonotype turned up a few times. The DNA for the CDR3 is TGTGCCAGCAGCATCACTAGAGTGAATGAGCAGTTCTTC. It is translated as CASSITRVNEQFF. J is TRBJ2-1 and V is TRBV7-9; possibly TRBD2 for D (5 bases). CDR1 is SEHNR, CDR2 FQNEAQ, per germline (reference sequence). Trimming removed 5 bases at V and 7 bases at J, with 12 bases between. CDR3 size: 13 residues.

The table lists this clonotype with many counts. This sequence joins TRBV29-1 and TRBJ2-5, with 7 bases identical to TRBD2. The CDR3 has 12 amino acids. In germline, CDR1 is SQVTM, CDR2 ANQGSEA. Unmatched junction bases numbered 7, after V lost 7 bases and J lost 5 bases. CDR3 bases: TGCAGCGGGTCTCGGGGAGGGGAGACCCAGTACTTC. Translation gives CSGSRGGETQYF.

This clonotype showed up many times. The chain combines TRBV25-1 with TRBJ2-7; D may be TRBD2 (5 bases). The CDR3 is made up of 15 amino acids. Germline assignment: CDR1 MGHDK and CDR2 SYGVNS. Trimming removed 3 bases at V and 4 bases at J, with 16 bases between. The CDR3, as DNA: TGTGCCAGCAGTGACGGGCGGAGGCTAGGATACGAGCAGTACTTC. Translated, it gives CASSDGRRLGYEQYF.

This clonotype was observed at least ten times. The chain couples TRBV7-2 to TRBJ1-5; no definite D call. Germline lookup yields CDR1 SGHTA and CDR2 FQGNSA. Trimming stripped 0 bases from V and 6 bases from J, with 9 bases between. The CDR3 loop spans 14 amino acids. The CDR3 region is CASSLAVGLQPQHF. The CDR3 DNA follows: TGTGCCAGCAGCTTAGCGGTGGGCCTTCAGCCCCAGCATTTT.

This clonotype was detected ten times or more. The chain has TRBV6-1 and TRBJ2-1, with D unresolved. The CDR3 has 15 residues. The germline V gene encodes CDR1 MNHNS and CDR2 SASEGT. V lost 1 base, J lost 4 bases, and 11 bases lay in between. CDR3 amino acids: CASSEGQTYYNEQFF. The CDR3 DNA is TGTGCCAGCAGTGAAGGGCAGACGTATTACAATGAGCAGTTCTTC.

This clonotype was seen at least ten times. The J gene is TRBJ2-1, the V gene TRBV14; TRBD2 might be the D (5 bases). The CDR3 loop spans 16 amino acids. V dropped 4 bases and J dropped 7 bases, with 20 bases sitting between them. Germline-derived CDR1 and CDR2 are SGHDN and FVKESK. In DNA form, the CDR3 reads TGTGCCAGCAGCCTCAGGTCGGGTATTTCGGGGAATGAGCAGTTCTTC. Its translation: CASSLRSGISGNEQFF.

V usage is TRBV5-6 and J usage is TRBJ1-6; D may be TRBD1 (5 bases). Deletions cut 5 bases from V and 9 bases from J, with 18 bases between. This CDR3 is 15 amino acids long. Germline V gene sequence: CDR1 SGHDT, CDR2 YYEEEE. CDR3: CASSFPWGIGSPLHF. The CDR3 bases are TGTGCCAGCAGTTTCCCATGGGGGATTGGTTCACCCCTCCACTTT.

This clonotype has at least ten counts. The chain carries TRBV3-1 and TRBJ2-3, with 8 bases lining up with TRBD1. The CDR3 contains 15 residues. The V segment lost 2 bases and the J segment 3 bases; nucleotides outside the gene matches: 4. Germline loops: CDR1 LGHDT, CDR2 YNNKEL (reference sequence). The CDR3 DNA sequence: TGTGCCAGCAGCCAAAGGACAGGGCGGACAGATACGCAGTATTTT. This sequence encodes CASSQRTGRTDTQYF.

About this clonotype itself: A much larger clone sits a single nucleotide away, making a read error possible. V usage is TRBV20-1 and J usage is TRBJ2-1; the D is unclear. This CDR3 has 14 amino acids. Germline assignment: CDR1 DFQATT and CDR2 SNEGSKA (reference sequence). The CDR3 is CSARIESSCNEQFF. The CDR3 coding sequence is TGCAGTGCTAGGATCGAAAGCTCCTGCAATGAGCAGTTCTTC.

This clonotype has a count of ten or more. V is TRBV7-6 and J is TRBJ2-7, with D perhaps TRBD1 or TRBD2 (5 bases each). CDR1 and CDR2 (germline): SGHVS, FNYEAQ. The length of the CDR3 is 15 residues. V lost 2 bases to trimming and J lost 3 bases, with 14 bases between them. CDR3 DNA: TGTGCCAGCAGCTTACAGGACACCGGAGGCTACGAGCAGTACTTC. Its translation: CASSLQDTGGYEQYF.

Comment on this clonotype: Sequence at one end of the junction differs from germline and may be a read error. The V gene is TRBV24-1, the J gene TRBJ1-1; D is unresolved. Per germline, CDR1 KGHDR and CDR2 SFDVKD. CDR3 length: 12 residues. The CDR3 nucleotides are TGTGCAACCAGTGACGTGAACACTGCAGCTTTCTTT. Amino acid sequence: CATSDVNTAAFF.

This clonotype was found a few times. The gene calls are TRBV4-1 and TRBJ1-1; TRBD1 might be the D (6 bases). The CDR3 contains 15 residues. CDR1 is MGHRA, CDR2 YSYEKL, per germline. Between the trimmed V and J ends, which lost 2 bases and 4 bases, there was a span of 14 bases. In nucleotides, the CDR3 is TGCGCCAGCAGCCAAAGAGTAGGAGGGGGCACTGAAGCTTTCTTT. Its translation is CASSQRVGGGTEAFF.

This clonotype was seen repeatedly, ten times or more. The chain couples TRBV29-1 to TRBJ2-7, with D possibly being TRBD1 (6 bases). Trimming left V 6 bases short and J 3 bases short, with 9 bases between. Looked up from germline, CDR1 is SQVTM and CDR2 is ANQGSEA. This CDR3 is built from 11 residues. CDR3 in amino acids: CSVGQSYEQYF. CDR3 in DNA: TGCAGCGTAGGACAGAGCTACGAGCAGTACTTC.

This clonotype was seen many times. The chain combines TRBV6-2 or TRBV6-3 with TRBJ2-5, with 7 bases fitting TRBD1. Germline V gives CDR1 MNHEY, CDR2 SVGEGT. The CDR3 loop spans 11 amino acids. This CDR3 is CVGQDQETQYF. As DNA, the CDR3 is TGTGTCGGACAGGATCAAGAGACCCAGTACTTC.

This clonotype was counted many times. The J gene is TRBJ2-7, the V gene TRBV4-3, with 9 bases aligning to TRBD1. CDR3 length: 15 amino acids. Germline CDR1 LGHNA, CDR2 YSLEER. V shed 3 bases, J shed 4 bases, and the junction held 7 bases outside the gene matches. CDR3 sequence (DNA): TGCGCCAGCAGCCAGGAACAGGGGGCCCCTTACGAGCAGTACTTC. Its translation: CASSQEQGAPYEQYF.

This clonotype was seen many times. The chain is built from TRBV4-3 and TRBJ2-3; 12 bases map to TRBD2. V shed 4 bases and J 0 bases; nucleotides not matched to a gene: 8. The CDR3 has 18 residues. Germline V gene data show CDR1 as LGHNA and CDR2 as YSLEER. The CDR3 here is CASSRKLAGGGSTDTQYF. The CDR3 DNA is TGCGCCAGCAGCCGTAAACTAGCGGGGGGCGGTAGCACAGATACGCAGTATTTT.

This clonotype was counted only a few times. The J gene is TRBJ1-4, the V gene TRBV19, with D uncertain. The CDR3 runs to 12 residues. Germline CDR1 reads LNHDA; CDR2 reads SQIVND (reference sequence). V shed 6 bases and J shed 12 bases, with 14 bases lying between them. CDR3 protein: CASRTKGGELFF. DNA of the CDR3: TGTGCCAGTAGAACTAAAGGCGGGGAACTGTTTTTT.

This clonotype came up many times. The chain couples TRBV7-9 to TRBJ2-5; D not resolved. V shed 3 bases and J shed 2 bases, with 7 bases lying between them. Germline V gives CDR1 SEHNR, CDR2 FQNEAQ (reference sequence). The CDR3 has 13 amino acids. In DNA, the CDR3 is TGTGCCAGCAGCTTTGTCGGGCAAGAGACCCAGTACTTC. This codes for CASSFVGQETQYF.

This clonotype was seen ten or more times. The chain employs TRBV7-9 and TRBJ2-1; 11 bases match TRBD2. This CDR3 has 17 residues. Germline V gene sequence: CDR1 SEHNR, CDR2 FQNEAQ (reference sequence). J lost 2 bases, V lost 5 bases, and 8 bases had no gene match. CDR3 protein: CASSPNLAGGPYNEQFF. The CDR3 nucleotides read TGTGCCAGCAGCCCTAACTTAGCGGGGGGGCCCTACAATGAGCAGTTCTTC.

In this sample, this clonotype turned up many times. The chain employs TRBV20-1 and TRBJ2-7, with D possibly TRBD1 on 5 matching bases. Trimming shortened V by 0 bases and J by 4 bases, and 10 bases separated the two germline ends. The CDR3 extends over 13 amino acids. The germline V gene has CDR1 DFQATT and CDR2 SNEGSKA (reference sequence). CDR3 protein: CSAREGQIYEQYF. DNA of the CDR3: TGCAGTGCTAGAGAGGGGCAGATTTACGAGCAGTACTTC.

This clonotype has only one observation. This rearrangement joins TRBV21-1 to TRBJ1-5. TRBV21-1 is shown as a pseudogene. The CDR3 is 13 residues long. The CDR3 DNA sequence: TGTGCCAGCCGCTGGGTAGCCAATCAGCCCCAGCATTTT. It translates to CASRWVANQPQHF.

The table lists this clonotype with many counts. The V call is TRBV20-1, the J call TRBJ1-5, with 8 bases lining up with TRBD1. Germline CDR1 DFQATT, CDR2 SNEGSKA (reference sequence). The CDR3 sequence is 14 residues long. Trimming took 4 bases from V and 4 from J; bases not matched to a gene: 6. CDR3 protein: CSAIGQGANQPQHF. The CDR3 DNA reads TGCAGTGCTATCGGGCAGGGGGCTAATCAGCCCCAGCATTTT.